The entry below describes one TCR beta chain. Spiking each PCR with synthetic TCR analog templates was performed. Profiling relied on immunoSEQ multiplex PCR, and the TCRdb table lists in-frame clones only, not all of them. The table shows tens of thousands of clones, with approximately 84% occurring only once. The CDR3 extends over 14 amino acids. CDR1 is MNHEY and CDR2 is SMNVEV in the germline V gene (reference sequence). V trimming: 5 bases; J trimming: 4 bases; junction bases outside the gene matches: 7. The data originate from a study of PD-L1 blockade in urothelial cancer. Study-wide context: Patients had undergone 0 to 3 prior chemotherapy regimens. Once treatment had started, blood was analyzed at 3 weeks (second dose) and again at 6 weeks.

Time point meaning: peripheral blood 6 weeks after treatment start. The genes are TRBV27 and TRBJ2-5, with TRBD1 identical over 7 bases. The sample here was PBMCs, taken around atezolizumab (anti-PD-L1) treatment. This TCR was recovered from a man aged 60 to 69 with urothelial cancer. CDR3 loop: CASSPTGVGETQYF. The CDR3 nucleotides are TGTGCCAGCAGTCCCACAGGGGTGGGAGAGACCCAGTACTTC.